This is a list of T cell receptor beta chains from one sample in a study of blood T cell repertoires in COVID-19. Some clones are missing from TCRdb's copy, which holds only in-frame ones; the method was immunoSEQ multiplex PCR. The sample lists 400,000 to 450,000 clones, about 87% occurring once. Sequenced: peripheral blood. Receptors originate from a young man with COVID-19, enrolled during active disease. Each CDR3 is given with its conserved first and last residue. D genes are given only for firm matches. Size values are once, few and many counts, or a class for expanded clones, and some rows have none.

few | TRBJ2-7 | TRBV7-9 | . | CASSPTSEGEQYF | TGTGCCAGCAGTCCTACCAGCGAGGGCGAGCAGTACTTC
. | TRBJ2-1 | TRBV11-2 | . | CASSLIRTIIYNEQFF | TGTGCCAGCAGCTTAATTAGGACTATTATCTACAATGAGCAGTTCTTC
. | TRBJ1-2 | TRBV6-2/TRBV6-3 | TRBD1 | CASSYLGQNYGYTF | TGTGCCAGCAGTTATCTGGGACAGAACTATGGCTACACCTTC
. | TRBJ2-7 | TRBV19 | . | CASSIDLTATYEQYF | TGTGCCAGTAGTATAGACCTAACCGCCACCTACGAGCAGTACTTC
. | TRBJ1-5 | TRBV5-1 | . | CASSLLPGEGQPQHF | TGCGCCAGCAGCTTGTTACCAGGGGAGGGTCAGCCCCAGCATTTT
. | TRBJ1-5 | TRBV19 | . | CASLRTGTRGLFQPQHF | TGTGCCAGCCTCCGCACCGGGACCAGGGGTCTTTTTCAGCCCCAGCATTTT
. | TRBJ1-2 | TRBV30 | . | CAWRGQQGRYYGYTF | TGTGCCTGGAGGGGCCAGCAGGGCCGGTACTATGGCTACACCTTC
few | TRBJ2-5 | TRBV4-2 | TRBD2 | CASSQERGGQETQYF | TGTGCCAGCAGCCAAGAGCGGGGGGGCCAAGAGACCCAGTACTTC
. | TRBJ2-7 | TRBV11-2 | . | CASSLYRDKYEQYF | TGTGCCAGCAGCTTATACCGGGACAAATACGAGCAGTACTTC
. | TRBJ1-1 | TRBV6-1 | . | CASSEQGRNTEAFF | TGTGCCAGCAGTGAGCAGGGCCGGAACACTGAAGCTTTCTTT
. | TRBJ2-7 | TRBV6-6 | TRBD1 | CASSYSRLGTDEQYF | TGTGCCAGCAGTTACTCGCGCCTAGGGACAGACGAGCAGTACTTC
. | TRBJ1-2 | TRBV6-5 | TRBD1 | CASSYGDRAGYTF | TGTGCCAGCAGTTACGGGGACAGGGCCGGCTACACCTTC
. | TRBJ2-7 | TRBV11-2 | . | CASSFSGYSYEQYF | TGTGCCAGCAGCTTTAGCGGATACTCCTACGAGCAGTACTTC
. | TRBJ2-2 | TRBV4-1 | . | CASSLLAGLALTGELFF | TGCGCCAGCAGCCTCCTGGCAGGTCTAGCTCTCACCGGGGAGCTGTTTTTT
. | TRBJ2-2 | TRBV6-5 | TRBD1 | CASSPGQGTGELFF | TGTGCCAGCAGTCCCGGACAGGGAACCGGGGAGCTGTTTTTT
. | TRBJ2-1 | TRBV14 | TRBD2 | CASSQASGVYNEQFF | TGTGCCAGCAGCCAAGCTAGCGGGGTATACAATGAGCAGTTCTTC
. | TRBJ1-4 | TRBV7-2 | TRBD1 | CASSTGTADNEKLFF | TGTGCCAGCAGCACCGGGACAGCCGATAATGAAAAACTGTTTTTT
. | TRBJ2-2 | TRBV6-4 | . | CASSSSGGGELFF | TGTGCCAGCAGCAGTTCCGGGGGCGGGGAGCTGTTTTTT
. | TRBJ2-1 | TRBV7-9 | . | CASSPILGRNNEQFF | TGTGCCAGCAGCCCGATTTTGGGCCGCAACAATGAGCAGTTCTTC
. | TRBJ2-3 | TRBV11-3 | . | CASSLERGDTQYF | TGTGCCAGCAGCTTAGAACGGGGGGATACGCAGTATTTT
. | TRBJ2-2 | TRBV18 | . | CASSERGQNTGELFF | TGTGCCAGCTCAGAGCGCGGGCAGAACACCGGGGAGCTGTTTTTT
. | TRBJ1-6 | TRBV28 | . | CASSPSRGKNSPLHF | TGTGCCAGCAGTCCTTCGCGGGGGAAAAATTCACCCCTCCACTTT
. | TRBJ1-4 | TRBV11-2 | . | CASSDRGGTNEKLFF | TGTGCCAGCAGCGACCGGGGGGGAACTAATGAAAAACTGTTTTTT
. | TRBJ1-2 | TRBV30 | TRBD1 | CAWSGTVYGYTF | TGTGCCTGGTCCGGGACAGTCTATGGCTACACCTTC
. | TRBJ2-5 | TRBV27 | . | CASSYGVASTQYF | TGTGCCAGCAGTTACGGAGTAGCCTCGACCCAGTACTTC
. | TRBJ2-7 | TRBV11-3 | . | CASSLSTDYEQYF | TGTGCCAGCAGCTTATCCACAGACTACGAGCAGTACTTC
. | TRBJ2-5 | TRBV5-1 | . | CASSLEGAYPQKTQYF | TGCGCCAGCAGCTTGGAAGGGGCCTACCCCCAAAAGACCCAGTACTTC
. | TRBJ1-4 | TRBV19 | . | CASSSGGTNEKLFF | TGTGCCAGTAGTTCGGGGGGGACTAATGAAAAACTGTTTTTT
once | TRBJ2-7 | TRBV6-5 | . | CASSYLESSYEQYF | TGTGCCAGCAGTTACCTAGAAAGCTCCTACGAGCAGTACTTC
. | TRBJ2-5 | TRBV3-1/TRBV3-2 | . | CASSQDPWTASDQETQYF | TGTGCCAGCAGCCAAGATCCGTGGACAGCGTCGGACCAAGAGACCCAGTACTTC
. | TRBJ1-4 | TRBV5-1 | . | CASSLGLRDIGEKLFF | TGCGCCAGCAGCTTGGGCCTAAGGGACATCGGTGAAAAACTGTTTTTT
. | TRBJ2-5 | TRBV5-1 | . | CASSFDLGEVQETQYF | TGCGCCAGCAGCTTTGATCTCGGGGAGGTCCAAGAGACCCAGTACTTC